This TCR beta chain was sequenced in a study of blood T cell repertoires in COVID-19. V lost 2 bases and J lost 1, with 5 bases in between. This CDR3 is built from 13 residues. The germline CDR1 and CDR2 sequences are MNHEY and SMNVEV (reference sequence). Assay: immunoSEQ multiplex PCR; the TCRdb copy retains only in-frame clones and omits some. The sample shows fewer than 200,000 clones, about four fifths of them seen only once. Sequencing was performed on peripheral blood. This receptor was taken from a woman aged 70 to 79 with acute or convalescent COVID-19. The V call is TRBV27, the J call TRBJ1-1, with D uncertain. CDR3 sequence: CASSLERNTEAFF. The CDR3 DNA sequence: TGTGCCAGCAGTTTAGAGCGGAACACTGAAGCTTTCTTT.